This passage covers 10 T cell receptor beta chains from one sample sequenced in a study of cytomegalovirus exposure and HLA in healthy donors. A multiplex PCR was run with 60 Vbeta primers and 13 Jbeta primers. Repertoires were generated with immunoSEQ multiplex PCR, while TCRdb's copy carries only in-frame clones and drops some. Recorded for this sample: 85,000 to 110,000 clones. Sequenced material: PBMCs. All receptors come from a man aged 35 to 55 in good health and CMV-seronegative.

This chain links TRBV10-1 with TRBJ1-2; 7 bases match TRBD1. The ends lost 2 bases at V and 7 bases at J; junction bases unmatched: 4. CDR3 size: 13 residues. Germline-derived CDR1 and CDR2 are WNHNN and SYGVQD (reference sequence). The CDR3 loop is CASSEDRVRGYTF. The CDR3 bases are TGCGCCAGCAGTGAGGACAGGGTTCGTGGCTACACCTTC.

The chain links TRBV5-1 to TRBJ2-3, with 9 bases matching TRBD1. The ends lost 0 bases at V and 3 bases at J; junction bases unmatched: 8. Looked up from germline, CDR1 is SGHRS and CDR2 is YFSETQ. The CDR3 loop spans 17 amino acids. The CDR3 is CASSLAVRDRATDTQYF. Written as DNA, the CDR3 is TGCGCCAGCAGCTTGGCAGTTAGGGACAGGGCAACAGATACGCAGTATTTT.

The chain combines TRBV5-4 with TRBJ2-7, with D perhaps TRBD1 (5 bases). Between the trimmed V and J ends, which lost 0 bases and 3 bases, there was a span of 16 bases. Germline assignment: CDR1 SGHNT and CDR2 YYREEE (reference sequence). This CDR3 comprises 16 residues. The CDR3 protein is CASSLVNGARDYEQYF. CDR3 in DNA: TGTGCCAGCAGCTTGGTTAATGGAGCCAGGGACTACGAGCAGTACTTC.

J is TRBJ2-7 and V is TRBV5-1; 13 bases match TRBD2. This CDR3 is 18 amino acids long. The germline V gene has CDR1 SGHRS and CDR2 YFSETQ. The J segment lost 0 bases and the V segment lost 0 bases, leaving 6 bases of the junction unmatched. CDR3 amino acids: CASSLGGTSGATSYEQYF. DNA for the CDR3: TGCGCCAGCAGCTTGGGTGGGACTAGCGGGGCCACCTCCTACGAGCAGTACTTC.

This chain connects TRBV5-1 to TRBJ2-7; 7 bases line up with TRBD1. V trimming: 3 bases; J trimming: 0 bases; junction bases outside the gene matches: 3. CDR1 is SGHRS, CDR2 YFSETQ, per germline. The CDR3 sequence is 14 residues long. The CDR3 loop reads CASSSGQTSYEQYF. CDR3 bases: TGCGCCAGCAGCTCGGGACAGACCTCCTACGAGCAGTACTTC.

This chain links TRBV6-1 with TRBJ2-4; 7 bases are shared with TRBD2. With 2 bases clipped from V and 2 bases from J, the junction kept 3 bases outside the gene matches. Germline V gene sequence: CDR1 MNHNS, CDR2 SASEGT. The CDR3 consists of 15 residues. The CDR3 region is CASSEMGGSKNIQYF. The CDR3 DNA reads TGTGCCAGCAGTGAAATGGGAGGGTCCAAAAACATTCAGTACTTC.

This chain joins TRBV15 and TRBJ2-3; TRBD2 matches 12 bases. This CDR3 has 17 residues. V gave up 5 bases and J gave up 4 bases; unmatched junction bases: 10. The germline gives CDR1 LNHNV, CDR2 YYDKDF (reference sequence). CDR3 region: CATSGGLAGRSADTQYF. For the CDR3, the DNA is TGTGCCACCAGCGGTGGACTAGCGGGAAGGAGCGCAGATACGCAGTATTTT.

CDR3 sequence: CASSTRTSGETDTQYF. CDR3 coding DNA: TGTGCCAGCAGCACCCGGACTAGCGGGGAAACAGATACGCAGTATTTT. The rearrangement joins TRBV11-2 to TRBJ2-3, with 12 bases matching TRBD2. The CDR3 extends over 16 amino acids. Trimming cost V 5 bases and J 3 bases; bases outside gene matches: 6. In germline, CDR1 is SGHAT, CDR2 FQNNGV.

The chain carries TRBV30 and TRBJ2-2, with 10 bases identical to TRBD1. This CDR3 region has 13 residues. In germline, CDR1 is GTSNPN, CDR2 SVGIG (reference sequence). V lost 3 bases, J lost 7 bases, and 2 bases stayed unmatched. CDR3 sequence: CAWRTGGGGELFF. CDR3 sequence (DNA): TGTGCCTGGAGGACAGGGGGCGGCGGGGAGCTGTTTTTT.

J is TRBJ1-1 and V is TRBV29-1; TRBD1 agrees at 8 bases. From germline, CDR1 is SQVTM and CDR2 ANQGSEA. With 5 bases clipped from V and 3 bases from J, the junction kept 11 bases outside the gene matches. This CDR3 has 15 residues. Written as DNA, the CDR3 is TGCAGCGTTAACGAAGGGGACAGGAGGGACACTGAAGCTTTCTTT. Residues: CSVNEGDRRDTEAFF.